This section outlines one T cell receptor beta chain sequence together with its context. What it recognizes is unknown. Looked up from germline, CDR1 is SGHDT and CDR2 is YYEEEE. The CDR3 has 11 amino acids. Trimming pared 2 bases from V and 11 bases from J, leaving 10 bases between. The source of the sample is a study of vaccination effects on CD4 cells after COVID-19. Overall study: Relative to the second dose, post-vaccine samples were obtained a median of 72 days later.

The repertoire was sequenced with immunoSEQ multiplex PCR; TCRdb's copy has only in-frame clones and lacks some. Here the sample spans approximately 30,000 clones, about four fifths being singletons. ViraFEST expansion of antigen-specific CD4+ T cells with viral peptide pools preceded sequencing. Having been cultured for roughly 9 days, the cells underwent CD4+ T cell isolation. Either the BNT162b2 or mRNA-1273 vaccine was given to participants in two doses. According to the study, vaccine recipients showed no prior SARS-CoV-2 infection and negative nucleocapsid antibodies. Cultures had half their medium replaced with IL-2 medium on days 3 and 7. General study results and limits: Nearly all vaccine-induced clones in healthy recipients recognized only SARS-CoV-2.

The receptor's source is a human donor who received a COVID-19 vaccine. Some clones in this sample may be carry-over from other donors' samples. V usage is TRBV5-6 and J usage is TRBJ1-1; no definite D call. Sequenced here: CD4+ T cells from PBMCs cultured with HCoV-NL63 spike peptides, sampled after COVID-19 vaccination. CDR3 sequence: CASSLGIEAFF. The CDR3 coding sequence is TGTGCCAGCAGCTTAGGAATTGAGGCTTTCTTT.